Listed here are 9 T cell receptor beta chains from one sample, sequenced in a study of CD8+ T cells in alopecia areata. Extraction and reverse transcription of RNA yielded cDNA as the sequencing template. Data came from immunoSEQ multiplex PCR; TCRdb stores just in-frame clones and leaves some out. Of about 94,000 clones in the sample, about three quarters are singletons; the top ten hold 17%. Treatment defined: oral pan-JAK inhibitor, 5-10 mg twice daily. The sequencing used CD8+ T cells sorted from blood, collected around week 44, from a patient treated with tofacitinib. The source is a human donor with alopecia areata.

This clone was picked up a small number of times. The chain links TRBV4-2 to TRBJ2-7; D assignment may be TRBD1 or TRBD2 (5 bases each). This CDR3 has 16 amino acids. Trimming shortened V by 2 bases and J by 5 bases, and 19 bases separated the two germline ends. CDR1 is LGHNA, CDR2 YNFKEQ, per germline. The CDR3 bases are TGTGCCAGCAGCCAATACCCGAGAGGGGAGTACCACGAGCAGTACTTC. Amino acids: CASSQYPRGEYHEQYF.

The chain is built from TRBV4-3 and TRBJ2-7; a possible D gene is TRBD2 (5 bases). The CDR3 has 13 amino acids. The V gene lost 4 bases and the J gene lost 6 bases, with 13 bases spanning the gap. The germline CDR1 and CDR2 sequences are LGHNA and YSLEER. This CDR3 reads CASSPSSSREQYF. The CDR3 DNA sequence: TGCGCCAGCAGCCCCTCTAGCTCCCGCGAGCAGTACTTC.

The rearrangement links TRBV7-9 to TRBJ2-6; perhaps TRBD1 as D (6 bases). Trimming took 1 base from V and 0 from J, leaving 16 bases between them. Germline V gene lookup returns CDR1 SEHNR and CDR2 FQNEAQ (reference sequence). CDR3 length equals 19 residues. This CDR3 reads CASSLGSGVGISGANVLTF. For the CDR3, the DNA is TGTGCCAGCAGCTTAGGGTCAGGGGTTGGGATCTCTGGGGCCAACGTCCTGACTTTC. Looking up the rest from reference TRBV7-9 and TRBJ2-6 gives the full variable domain: DTGVSQNPRHKITKRGQNVTFRCDPISEHNRLYWYRQTLGQGPEFLTYFQNEAQLEKSRLLSDRFSAERPKGSFSTLEIQRTEQGDSAMYLCASSLGSGVGISGANVLTFGAGSRLTVL.

This clone was recorded only once. The genes are TRBV10-3 and TRBJ1-1; D ambiguous. The length of the CDR3 is 14 residues. Trimming pared 0 bases from V and 1 base from J, leaving 6 bases between. Germline loops: CDR1 ENHRY, CDR2 SYGVKD. CDR3 in amino acids: CAISESGPNTEAFF. Written as DNA, the CDR3 is TGTGCCATCAGTGAGTCAGGCCCGAACACTGAAGCTTTCTTT.

The chain recombines TRBV6-4 with TRBJ2-3, with D hard to call. Trimming shortened V by 0 bases and J by 2 bases, and 6 bases separated the two germline ends. This CDR3 is 14 amino acids long. Germline CDR1 MRHNA, CDR2 SNTAGT. The CDR3 here is CASSDSPDTDTQYF. CDR3 DNA: TGTGCCAGCAGTGACTCTCCTGACACAGATACGCAGTATTTT.

The chain couples TRBV10-2 to TRBJ2-2; the D gene is possibly TRBD1 (6 bases). CDR3 size: 13 residues. CDR1 is WSHSY, CDR2 SAAADI, per germline. Trimming took off 6 bases at V and 5 bases at J, with 10 bases between the two ends. The CDR3 protein is CASRTGITGELFF. CDR3 DNA sequence: TGCGCCAGCAGAACAGGGATAACCGGGGAGCTGTTTTTT.

J is TRBJ2-2 and V is TRBV6-5; D unresolved. Germline CDR1 is MNHEY and CDR2 is SVGAGI. V lost 6 bases and J lost 3, with 11 bases in between. The CDR3 length is 14 residues. This CDR3 is CASSVGHYTGELFF. Here the CDR3 DNA reads TGTGCCAGCAGCGTGGGCCATTACACCGGGGAGCTGTTTTTT.

This chain connects TRBV6-1 to TRBJ2-1, with 9 bases aligning to TRBD2. CDR1 MNHNS and CDR2 SASEGT come from the germline V gene. CDR3 length: 15 amino acids. V lost 2 bases and J lost 1; bases outside the gene matches: 0. The CDR3: CASSELAGSYNEQFF. CDR3 sequence (DNA): TGTGCCAGCAGTGAACTAGCGGGGTCCTACAATGAGCAGTTCTTC.

The chain has TRBV2 and TRBJ1-1, with a weak D call TRBD1 (5 bases). This CDR3 contains 12 residues. Germline V lookup: CDR1 SNHLY, CDR2 FYNNEI. V lost 3 bases, J lost 6 bases, and 8 bases lay in between. CDR3 sequence: CASSERGAEAFF. DNA for the CDR3: TGTGCCAGCAGTGAGCGGGGGGCTGAAGCTTTCTTT.